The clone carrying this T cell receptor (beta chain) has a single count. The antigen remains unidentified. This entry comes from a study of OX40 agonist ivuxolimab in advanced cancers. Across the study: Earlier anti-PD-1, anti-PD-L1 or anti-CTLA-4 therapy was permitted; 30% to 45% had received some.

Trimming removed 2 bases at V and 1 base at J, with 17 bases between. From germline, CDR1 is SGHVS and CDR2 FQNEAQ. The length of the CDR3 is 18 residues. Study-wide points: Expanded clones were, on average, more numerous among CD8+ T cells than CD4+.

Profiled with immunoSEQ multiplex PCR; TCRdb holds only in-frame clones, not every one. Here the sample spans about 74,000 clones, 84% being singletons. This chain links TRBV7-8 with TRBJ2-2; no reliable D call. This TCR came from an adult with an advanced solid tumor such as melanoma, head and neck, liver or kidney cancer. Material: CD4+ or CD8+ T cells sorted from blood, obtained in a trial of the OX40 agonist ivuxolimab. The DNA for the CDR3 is TGTGCCAGCAGCTTAAATGCAGGTGGAGTAGGGAACACCGGGGAGCTGTTTTTT. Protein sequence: CASSLNAGGVGNTGELFF. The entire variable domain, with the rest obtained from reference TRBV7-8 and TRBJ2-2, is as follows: GAGVSQSPRYKVAKRGQDVALRCDPISGHVSLFWYQQALGQGPEFLTYFQNEAQLDKSGLPSDRFFAERPEGSVSTLKIQRTQQEDSAVYLCASSLNAGGVGNTGELFFGEGSRLTVL.